The sequence of this T cell receptor (beta chain) was determined in a study of T cells in Graves' hyperthyroidism and ophthalmopathy (dated by TCRdb to about 2019). A note on the overall study: Peripheral blood was sampled at the time of initial diagnosis, prior to any treatment. To identify TCR V-J signatures that set the groups apart, the researchers used a discovery cohort of approximately 98 patients, made up of fewer than 50 with Graves' ophthalmopathy and 57 with stable Graves' hyperthyroidism. Prospective prediction of ophthalmopathy was tested in an independent validation cohort of approximately 18 hyperthyroidism patients and 15 to 17 patients who later progressed to ophthalmopathy. For training and testing, the roughly 97 patients in the discovery cohort were randomly divided in a 7:3 ratio. The study also compared thyroid tissue and blood T-cell repertoires from several Graves' hyperthyroidism patients. After blood sampling, hyperthyroidism patients were treated with methimazole at a starting dose of 30 mg daily, and ophthalmopathy patients were treated with high-dose intravenous methylprednisolone. TCR Vbeta CDR3 sequencing of 130 to 150 peripheral blood samples (roughly 41 ophthalmopathy, under 80 hyperthyroidism and roughly 17 progressor patients) is reported in the paper.

The TCR beta CDR3 regions were amplified from the RNA transcripts. For the first round of RT-PCR on the TCR CDR3, the HTBI primer set was used together with the Qiagen OneStep RT-PCR kit. The libraries were constructed in a second round of multiplex PCR and then size-selected and purified. Sequencing of the libraries was done on an Illumina HiSeq2000 using paired-end 100 bp reads. The authors' pipeline ran thus. SOAPnuke was used to process the raw data, removing reads that contained adapters or uncalled bases, had a mean Phred below 15, or lacked an exact match to the constant primer or identifier. High-quality paired reads were merged using COPE v1.2.5, and each unique nucleotide sequence was defined as a clonotype. MiTCR v1.1 was used to align clonotypes to the IMGT TRBV, TRBD and TRBJ reference segments. The analysis included only V-J combinations with a frequency above 0.0001, which together covered 99% to 99.2% of the repertoires. A TCS score was defined as the ratio of F50 (clonal expansion) to E x V (chaos), with BLOSUM62-based TCRdist applied between CDR3 peptides within each V-J. Welch's t-statistics and random forest reduced fewer than 550 V-J features to roughly 13, which were used in a naive Bayes classifier (R e1071). TCRdb reprocessing: public reads trimmed at Q25 with fastp, clones called with MiXCR, in-frame beta chains kept. CDR3 protein sequences are deduplicated, and each keeps its most common genes and DNA. The V and J calls follow TCRdb's processing rather than the paper's. Counted in this sample were around 210,000 distinct CDR3 sequences; less than 20% of them appeared once. Over 45% of the sample belongs to the ten largest clones.

Graves' hyperthyroidism was defined as stable when no progression to ophthalmopathy occurred over 18 months of follow-up. Hyperthyroidism patients were newly diagnosed, had a disease duration of under 2 months, and were aged 18 to 65 years. Exclusion was applied to patients with uncontrolled infections, other autoimmune diseases, pregnancy or lactation. Diagnoses were based on clinical symptoms, serum thyroxine and TRAb, thyroid ultrasound and orbital computed tomography. Ficoll-Paque density gradient centrifugation was used to isolate PBMCs from around 9.1 ml of fresh peripheral blood. Trizol reagent was used to extract total RNA, and RNA quality was then checked on an Agilent 2100 Bioanalyzer. Including the terminal cysteine and phenylalanine, the CDR3 comprises 13 residues. The only DNA kept is the CDR3, 39 bases in frame from the first base. V is cut by 2 bases and J by 8 bases, and the space between the germline ends is 9 bases. Looking up the germline V gene (reference sequence) yields CDR1 SEHNR and CDR2 FQNEAQ.

The investigation overall reported the following: Sample size was not statistically predetermined, and blinding of investigators to group allocation was not performed. Blood samples also contained most of the expanded thyroid clonotypes (frequency above 0.001), which suggests that blood repertoires may reflect thyroid immune responses. In validation, the model predicted progression to ophthalmopathy a median of roughly six months before onset, with approximately 70% sensitivity and about 72% specificity. Ophthalmopathy was separated from stable hyperthyroidism by a 13 V-J signature model, with approximately 90% sensitivity and roughly 81% specificity obtained in cross-validation and 80%/75% obtained in testing.

A note on this clonotype: There is no known antigen for this receptor. Base quality data are lacking; no much larger clone is found one base away.

This TCR derives from a woman between 50 and 59 years old with Graves' hyperthyroidism. In this chain, TRBV7-9 is recombined with TRBJ1-4; the D gene is not confidently resolved. Sample: blood. The CDR3 has the sequence CASSLRFGEKLFF. DNA sequence: TGTGCCAGCAGCTTAAGGTTTGGAGAAAAACTGTTTTTT.